This T cell receptor (beta chain) is drawn from a study of CDR3 diversity in severe acne. CDR1 and CDR2 (germline): SGHTA, FQGNSA. This CDR3 contains 21 residues. Losses at the gene ends were 2 bases for V and 3 bases for J; bases not matched to a gene: 22. TCRdb processed the PCR reads anew with MiXCR; each CDR3 protein has one entry. The profile shows approximately 80,000 distinct CDR3 sequences, around 50% of them singletons. V usage is TRBV7-2 and J usage is TRBJ2-1; TRBD2 matches 7 bases. The material sequenced was blood. The TCR sequence derives from a male donor in good health, without acne. CDR3 protein: CASSLWVSTSTEIQLYNEQFF. The CDR3 DNA is TGTGCCAGCAGCTTATGGGTTTCGACTAGCACAGAAATTCAGCTCTACAATGAGCAGTTCTTC. The full variable domain, completed using reference TRBV7-2 and TRBJ2-1, is GAGVSQSPSNKVTEKGKDVELRCDPISGHTALYWYRQSLGQGLEFLIYFQGNSAPDKSGLPSDRFSAERTGGSVSTLTIQRTQQEDSAVYLCASSLWVSTSTEIQLYNEQFFGPGTRLTVL.